This TCR beta chain comes out of a study of T-cell reconstitution after alpha-beta-depleted transplantation in children. The CDR3 has 18 residues. Germline values: CDR1 DFQATT, CDR2 SNEGSKA (reference sequence). Trimming took 0 bases from V and 0 from J; bases not matched to a gene: 13. TCRbeta library preparation incorporated unique molecular identifiers. Via MiXCR, TCRdb re-called the PCR reads, giving one row per CDR3 protein. This sample has roughly 570,000 distinct CDR3 sequences; 27% occur once, and the top ten carry 30% to 40%. The TCR originated in a boy in the first two years of life with Wiskott-Aldrich syndrome, due to receive a stem cell transplant. The sequences come from PBMCs, collected before TCRalphabeta/CD19-depleted stem cell transplant. The gene calls are TRBV20-1 and TRBJ2-7, with TRBD2 matching 8 bases. The CDR3 region is CSARDSKGTSGHSYEQYF. As DNA, the CDR3 is TGCAGTGCTAGAGATTCCAAAGGTACTAGCGGCCACTCCTACGAGCAGTACTTC.